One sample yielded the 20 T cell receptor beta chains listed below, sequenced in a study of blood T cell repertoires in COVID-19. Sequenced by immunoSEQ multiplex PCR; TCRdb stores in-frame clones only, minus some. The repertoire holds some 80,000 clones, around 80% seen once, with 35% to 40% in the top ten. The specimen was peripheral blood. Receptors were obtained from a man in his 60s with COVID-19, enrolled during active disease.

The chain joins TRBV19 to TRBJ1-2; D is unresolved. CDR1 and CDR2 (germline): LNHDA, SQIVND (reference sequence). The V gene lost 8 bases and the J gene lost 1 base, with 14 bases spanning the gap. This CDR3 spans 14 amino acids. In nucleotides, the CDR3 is TGTGCCAGTGCAGATCACACCCTTAACTATGGCTACACCTTC. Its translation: CASADHTLNYGYTF.

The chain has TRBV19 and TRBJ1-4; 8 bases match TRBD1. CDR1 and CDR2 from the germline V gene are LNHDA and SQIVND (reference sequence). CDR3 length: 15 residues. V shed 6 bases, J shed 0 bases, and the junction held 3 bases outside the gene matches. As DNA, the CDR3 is TGTGCCAGTAGGGCGGACAGGGCAACTAATGAAAAACTGTTTTTT. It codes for CASRADRATNEKLFF.

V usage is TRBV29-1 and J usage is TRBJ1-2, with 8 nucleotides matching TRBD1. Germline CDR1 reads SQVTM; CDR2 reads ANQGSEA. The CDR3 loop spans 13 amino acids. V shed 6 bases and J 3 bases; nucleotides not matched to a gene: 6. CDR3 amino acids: CSVRTGNYYGYTF. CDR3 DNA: TGCAGCGTAAGGACAGGGAATTACTATGGCTACACCTTC.

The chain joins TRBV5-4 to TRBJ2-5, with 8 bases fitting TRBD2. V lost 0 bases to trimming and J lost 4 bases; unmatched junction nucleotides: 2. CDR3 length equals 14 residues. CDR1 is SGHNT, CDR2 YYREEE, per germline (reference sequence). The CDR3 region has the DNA TGTGCCAGCAGCTTGGCGGGGGGGCCAGAGACCCAGTACTTC. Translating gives CASSLAGGPETQYF.

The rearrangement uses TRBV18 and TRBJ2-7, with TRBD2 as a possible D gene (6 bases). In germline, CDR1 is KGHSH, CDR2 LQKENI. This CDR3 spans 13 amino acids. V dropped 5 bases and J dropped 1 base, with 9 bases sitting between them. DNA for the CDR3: TGTGCCAGCTCAGCGGGATTATCCTACGAGCAGTACTTC. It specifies CASSAGLSYEQYF.

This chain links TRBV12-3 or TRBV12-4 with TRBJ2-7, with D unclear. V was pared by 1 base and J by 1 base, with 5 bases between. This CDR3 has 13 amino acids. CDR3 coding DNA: TGTGCCAGCAGTTTAGTAATTTCCTACGAGCAGTACTTC. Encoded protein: CASSLVISYEQYF.

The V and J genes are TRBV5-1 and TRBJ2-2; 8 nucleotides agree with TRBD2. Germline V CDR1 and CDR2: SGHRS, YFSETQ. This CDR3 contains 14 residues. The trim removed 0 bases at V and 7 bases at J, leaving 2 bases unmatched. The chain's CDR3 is CASSLDAGGGELFF. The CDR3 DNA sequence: TGCGCCAGCAGCTTGGATGCGGGAGGCGGGGAGCTGTTTTTT.

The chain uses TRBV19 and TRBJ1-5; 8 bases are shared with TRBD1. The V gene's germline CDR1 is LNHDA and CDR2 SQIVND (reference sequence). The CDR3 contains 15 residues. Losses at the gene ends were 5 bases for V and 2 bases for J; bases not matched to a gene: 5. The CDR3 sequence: CASSSKQGGNQPQHF. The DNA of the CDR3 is TGTGCCAGTAGTTCAAAACAGGGGGGCAATCAGCCCCAGCATTTT.

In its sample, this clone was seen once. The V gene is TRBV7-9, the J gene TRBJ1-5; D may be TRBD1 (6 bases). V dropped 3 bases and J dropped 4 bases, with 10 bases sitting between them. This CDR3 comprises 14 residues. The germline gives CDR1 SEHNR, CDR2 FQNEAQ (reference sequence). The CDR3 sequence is CASSFSTGNQPQHF. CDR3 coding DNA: TGTGCCAGCAGCTTTTCGACAGGAAATCAGCCCCAGCATTTT.

CDR3 sequence: CASNPKESAPRTGELFF. DNA of the CDR3: TGTGCCAGCAACCCCAAAGAGTCCGCGCCGCGGACCGGGGAGCTGTTTTTT. The J gene is TRBJ2-2, the V gene TRBV9; D is undetermined. Germline CDR1 SGDLS, CDR2 YYNGEE. The CDR3 runs to 17 residues. V lost 6 bases and J lost 5, with 23 bases in between.

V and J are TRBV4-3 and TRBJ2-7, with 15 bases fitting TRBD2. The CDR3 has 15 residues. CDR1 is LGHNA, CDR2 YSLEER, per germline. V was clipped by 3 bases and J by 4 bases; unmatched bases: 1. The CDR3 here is CASSQGLAGGYEQYF. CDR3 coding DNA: TGCGCCAGCAGCCAGGGACTAGCGGGAGGATACGAGCAGTACTTC.

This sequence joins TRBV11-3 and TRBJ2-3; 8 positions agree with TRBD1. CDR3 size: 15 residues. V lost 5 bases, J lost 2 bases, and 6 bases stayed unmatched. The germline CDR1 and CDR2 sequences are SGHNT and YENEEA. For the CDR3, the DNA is TGTGCCAGCAGCCTCGGGACAGGAGACACAGATACGCAGTATTTT. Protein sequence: CASSLGTGDTDTQYF.

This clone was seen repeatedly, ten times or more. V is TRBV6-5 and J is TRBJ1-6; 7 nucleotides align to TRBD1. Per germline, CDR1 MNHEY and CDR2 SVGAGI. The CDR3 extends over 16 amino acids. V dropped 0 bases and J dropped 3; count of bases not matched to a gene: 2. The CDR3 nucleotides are TGTGCCAGCAGTTACTCCGCAGGGGGCTATAATTCACCCCTCCACTTT. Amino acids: CASSYSAGGYNSPLHF.

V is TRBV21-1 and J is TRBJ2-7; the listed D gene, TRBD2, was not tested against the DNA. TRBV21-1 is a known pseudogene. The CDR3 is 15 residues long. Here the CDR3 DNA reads TGTGCCAGCAGCCTTAGGGGGGGGCCCTTCTGGGAGCAGTACTTC. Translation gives CASSLRGGPFWEQYF.

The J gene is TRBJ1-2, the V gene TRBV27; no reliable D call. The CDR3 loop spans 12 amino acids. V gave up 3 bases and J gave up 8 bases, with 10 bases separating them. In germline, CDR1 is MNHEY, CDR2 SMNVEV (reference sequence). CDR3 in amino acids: CASSFAGGGYTF. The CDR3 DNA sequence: TGTGCCAGCAGTTTTGCCGGAGGCGGCTACACCTTC.

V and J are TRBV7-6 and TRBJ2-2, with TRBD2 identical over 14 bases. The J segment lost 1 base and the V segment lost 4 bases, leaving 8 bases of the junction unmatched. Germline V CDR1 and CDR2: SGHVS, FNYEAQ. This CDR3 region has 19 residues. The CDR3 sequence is CASSSGLAGGLLNTGELFF. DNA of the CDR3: TGTGCCAGCAGCTCTGGACTAGCGGGAGGACTACTGAACACCGGGGAGCTGTTTTTT. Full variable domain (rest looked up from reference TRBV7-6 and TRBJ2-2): GAGVSQSPRYKVTKRGQDVALRCDPISGHVSLYWYRQALGQGPEFLTYFNYEAQQDKSGLPNDRFSAERPEGSISTLTIQRTEQRDSAMYRCASSSGLAGGLLNTGELFFGEGSRLTVL.

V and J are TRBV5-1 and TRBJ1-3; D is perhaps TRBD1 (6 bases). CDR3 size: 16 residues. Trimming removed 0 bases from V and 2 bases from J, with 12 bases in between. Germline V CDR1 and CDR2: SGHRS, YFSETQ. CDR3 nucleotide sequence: TGCGCCAGCAGCTTGGACAGGGTCCGACCTGGAAACACCATATATTTT. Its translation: CASSLDRVRPGNTIYF.

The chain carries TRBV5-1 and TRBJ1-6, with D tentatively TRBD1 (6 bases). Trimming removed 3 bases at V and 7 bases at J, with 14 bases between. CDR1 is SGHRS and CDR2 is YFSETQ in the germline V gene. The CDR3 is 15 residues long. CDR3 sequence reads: CASSSALGANSPLHF. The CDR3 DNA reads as TGCGCCAGCAGCTCGGCACTGGGGGCGAATTCACCCCTCCACTTT.

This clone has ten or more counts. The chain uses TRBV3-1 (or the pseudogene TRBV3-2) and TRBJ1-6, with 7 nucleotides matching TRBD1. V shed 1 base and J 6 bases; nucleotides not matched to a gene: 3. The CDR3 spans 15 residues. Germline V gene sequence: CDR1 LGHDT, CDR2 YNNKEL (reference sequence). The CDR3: CASSQGDRANSPLHF. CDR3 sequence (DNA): TGTGCCAGCAGCCAAGGTGACAGGGCTAATTCACCCCTCCACTTT.

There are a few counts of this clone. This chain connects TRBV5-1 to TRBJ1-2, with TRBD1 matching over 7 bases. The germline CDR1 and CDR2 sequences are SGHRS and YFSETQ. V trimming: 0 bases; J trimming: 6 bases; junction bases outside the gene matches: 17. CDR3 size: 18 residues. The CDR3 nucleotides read TGCGCCAGCAGCTTGGCCCGACAGGGAGTCTTTAACGGGGATGGCTACACCTTC. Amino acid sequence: CASSLARQGVFNGDGYTF.